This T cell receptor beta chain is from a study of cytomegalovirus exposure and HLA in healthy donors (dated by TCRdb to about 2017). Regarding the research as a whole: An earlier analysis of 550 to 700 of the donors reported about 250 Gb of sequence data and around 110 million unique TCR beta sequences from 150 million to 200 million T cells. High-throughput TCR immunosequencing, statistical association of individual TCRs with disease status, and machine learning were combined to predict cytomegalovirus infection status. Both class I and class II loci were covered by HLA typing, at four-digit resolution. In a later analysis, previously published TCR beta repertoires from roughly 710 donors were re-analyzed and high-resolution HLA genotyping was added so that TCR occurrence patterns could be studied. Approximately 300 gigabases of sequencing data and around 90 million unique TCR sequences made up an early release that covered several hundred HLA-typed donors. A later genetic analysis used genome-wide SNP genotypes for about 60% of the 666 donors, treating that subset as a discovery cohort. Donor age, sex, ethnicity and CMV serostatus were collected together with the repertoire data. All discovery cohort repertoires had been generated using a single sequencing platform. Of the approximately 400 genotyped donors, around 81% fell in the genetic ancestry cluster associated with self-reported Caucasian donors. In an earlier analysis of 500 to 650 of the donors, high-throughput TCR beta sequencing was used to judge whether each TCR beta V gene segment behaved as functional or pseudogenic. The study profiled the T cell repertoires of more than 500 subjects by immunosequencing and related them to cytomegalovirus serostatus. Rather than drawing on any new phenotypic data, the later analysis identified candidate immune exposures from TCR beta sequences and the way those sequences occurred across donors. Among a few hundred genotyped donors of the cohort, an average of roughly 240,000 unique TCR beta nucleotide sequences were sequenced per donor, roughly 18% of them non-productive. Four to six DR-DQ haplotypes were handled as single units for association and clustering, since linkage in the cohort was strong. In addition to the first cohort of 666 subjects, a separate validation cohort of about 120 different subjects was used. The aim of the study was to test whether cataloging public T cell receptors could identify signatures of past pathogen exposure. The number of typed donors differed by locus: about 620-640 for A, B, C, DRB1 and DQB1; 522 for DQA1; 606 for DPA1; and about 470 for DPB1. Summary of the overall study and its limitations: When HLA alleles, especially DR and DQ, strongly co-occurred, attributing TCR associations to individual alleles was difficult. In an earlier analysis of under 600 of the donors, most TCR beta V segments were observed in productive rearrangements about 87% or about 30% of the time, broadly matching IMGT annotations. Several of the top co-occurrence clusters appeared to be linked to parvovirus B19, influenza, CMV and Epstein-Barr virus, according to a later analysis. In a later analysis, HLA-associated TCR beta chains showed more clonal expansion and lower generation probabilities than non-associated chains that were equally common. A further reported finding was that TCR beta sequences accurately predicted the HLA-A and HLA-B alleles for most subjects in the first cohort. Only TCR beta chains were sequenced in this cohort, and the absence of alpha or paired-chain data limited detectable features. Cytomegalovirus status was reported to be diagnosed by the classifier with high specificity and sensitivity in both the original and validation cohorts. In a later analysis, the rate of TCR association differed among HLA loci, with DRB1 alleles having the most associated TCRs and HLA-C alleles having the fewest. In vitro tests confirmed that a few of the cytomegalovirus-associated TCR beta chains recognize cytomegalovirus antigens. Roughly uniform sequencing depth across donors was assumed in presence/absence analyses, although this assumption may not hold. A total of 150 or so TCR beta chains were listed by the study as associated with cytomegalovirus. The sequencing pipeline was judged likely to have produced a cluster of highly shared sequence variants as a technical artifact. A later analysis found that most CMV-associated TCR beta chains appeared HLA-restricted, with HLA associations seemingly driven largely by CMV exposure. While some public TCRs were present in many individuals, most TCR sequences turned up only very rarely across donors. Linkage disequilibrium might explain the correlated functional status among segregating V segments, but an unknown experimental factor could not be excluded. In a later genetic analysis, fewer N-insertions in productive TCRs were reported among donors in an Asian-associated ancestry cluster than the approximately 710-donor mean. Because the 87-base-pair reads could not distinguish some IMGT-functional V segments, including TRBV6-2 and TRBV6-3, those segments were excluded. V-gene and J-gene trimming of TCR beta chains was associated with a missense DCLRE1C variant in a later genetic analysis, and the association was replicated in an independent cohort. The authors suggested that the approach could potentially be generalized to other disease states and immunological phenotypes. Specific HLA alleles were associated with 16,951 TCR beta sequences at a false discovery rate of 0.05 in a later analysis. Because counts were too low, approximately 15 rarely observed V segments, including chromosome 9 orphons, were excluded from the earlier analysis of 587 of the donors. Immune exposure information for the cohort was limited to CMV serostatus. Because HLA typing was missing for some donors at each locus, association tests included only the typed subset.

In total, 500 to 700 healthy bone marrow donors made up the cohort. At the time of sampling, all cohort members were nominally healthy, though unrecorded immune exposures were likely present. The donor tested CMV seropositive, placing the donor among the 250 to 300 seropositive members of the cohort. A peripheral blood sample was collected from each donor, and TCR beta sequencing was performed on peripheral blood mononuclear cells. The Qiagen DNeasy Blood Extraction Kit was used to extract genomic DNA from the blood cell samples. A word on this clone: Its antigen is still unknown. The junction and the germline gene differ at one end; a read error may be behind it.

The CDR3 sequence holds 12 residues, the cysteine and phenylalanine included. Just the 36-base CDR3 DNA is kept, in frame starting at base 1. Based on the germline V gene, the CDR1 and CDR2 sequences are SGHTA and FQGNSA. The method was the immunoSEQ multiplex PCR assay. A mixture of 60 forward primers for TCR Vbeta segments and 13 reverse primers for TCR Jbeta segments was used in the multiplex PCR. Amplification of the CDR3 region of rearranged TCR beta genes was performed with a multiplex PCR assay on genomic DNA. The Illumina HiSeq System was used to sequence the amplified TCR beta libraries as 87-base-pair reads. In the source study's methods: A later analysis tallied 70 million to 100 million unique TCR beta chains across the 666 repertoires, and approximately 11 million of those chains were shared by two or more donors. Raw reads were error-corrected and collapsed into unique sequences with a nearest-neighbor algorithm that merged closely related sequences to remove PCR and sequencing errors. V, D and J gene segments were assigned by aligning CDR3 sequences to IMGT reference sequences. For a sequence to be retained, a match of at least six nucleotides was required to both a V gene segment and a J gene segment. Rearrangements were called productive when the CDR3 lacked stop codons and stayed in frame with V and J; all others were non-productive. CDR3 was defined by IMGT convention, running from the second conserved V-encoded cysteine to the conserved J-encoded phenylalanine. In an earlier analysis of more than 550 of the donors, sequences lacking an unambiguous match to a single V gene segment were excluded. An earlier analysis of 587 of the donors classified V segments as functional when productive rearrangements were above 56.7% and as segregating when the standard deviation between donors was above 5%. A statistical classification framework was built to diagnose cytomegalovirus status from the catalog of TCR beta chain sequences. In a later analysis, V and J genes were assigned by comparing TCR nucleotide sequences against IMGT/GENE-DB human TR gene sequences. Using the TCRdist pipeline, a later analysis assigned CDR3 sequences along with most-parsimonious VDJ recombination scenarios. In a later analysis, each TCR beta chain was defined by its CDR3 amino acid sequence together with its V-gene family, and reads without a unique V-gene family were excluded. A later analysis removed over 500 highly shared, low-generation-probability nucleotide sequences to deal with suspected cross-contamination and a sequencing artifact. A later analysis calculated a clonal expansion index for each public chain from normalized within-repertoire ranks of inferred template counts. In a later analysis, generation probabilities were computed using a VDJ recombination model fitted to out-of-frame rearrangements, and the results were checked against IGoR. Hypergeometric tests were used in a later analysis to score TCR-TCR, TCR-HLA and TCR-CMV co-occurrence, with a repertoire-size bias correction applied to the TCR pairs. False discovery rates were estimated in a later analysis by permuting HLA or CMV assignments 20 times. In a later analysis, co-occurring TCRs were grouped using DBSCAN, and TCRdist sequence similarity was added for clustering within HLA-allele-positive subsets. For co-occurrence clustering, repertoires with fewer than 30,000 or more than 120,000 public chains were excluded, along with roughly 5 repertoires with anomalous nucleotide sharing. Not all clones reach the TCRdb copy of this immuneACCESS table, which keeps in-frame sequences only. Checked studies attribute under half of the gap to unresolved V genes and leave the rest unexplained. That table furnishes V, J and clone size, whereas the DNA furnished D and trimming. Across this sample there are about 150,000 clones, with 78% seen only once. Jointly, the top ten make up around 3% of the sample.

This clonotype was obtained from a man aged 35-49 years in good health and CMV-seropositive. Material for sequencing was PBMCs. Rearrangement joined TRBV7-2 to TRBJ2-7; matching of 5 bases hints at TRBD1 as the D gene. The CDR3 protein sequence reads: CASSLEGRAWGF. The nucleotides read TGTGCCAGCAGCTTAGAGGGCAGGGCCTGGGGATTC.